This T cell receptor beta chain was retrieved from a study of cytomegalovirus exposure and HLA in healthy donors. Primers for the PCR totalled 60 Vbeta and 13 Jbeta. The method was immunoSEQ multiplex PCR; TCRdb's version includes in-frame clones alone and lacks a portion of them. In the table there are 95,000 to 100,000 clones, about four fifths of which are singletons. V was clipped by 7 bases and J by 6 bases; unmatched bases: 2. Germline V gene sequence: CDR1 SEHNR, CDR2 FQNEAQ (reference sequence). The CDR3 is made up of 12 amino acids. This clonotype was obtained from a woman in her thirties or forties in good health and CMV-seronegative. The chain carries TRBV7-9 and TRBJ2-3, with TRBD2 matching over 9 bases. The sequenced sample consisted of PBMCs. CDR3 in amino acids: CASTTSGDTQYF. The CDR3 bases are TGTGCCAGCACTACTAGCGGGGATACGCAGTATTTT.